This T cell receptor (beta chain) was captured by sequencing in a study of CD8 T cells in Susac syndrome. General study findings and limits: Repertoires of Susac syndrome CD4+ T cells lacked clonal expansion.

Germline loops: CDR1 GTSNPN, CDR2 SVGIG (reference sequence). This CDR3 has 12 residues. V shed 3 bases and J shed 7 bases, with 12 bases lying between them. This clonotype showed up just once. Its specificity is not known. cDNA came from about 0.46 to 1 ug RNA primed by random hexamers. TCRdb itself ran the immunoSEQ multiplex PCR reads through MiXCR, one entry per CDR3 protein. The sample shows about 190,000 distinct CDR3 sequences, almost 96% of them seen only once. The chain couples TRBV30 to TRBJ2-5; no definite D call. This sequence originates from a human donor with Susac syndrome. The specimen was CD4+ T cells from PBMCs. CDR3 bases: TGTGCCTGGAGCGCCTCCTTCGGGACCCAGTACTTC. This codes for CAWSASFGTQYF. The full variable domain, in which reference TRBV30 and TRBJ2-5 provide the parts outside the CDR3, is SQTIHQWPATLVQPVGSPLSLECTVEGTSNPNLYWYRQAAGRGLQLLFYSVGIGQISSEVPQNLSASRPQDRQFILSSKKLLLSDSGFYLCAWSASFGTQYFGPGTRLLVL.